Described below is a single T cell receptor (beta chain) sequence and its context. With only one base between it and a far larger clone, this is likely a read error. The source of the sample is a study of prognosis after radiotherapy for stage I lung cancer. Study-level background: The period between 2018 and January 2019 saw the enrollment of stage I non-small cell lung cancer patients.

From genomic DNA, two-round multiplex PCR was used to amplify TCR beta CDR3. It was primers specific to each TRBV and TRBJ gene that first-round PCR used. TCRdb independently ran MiXCR on the multiplex PCR reads; one entry per CDR3 protein. Counted here are around 20,000 distinct CDR3 sequences, around 50% occurring once; the ten biggest clones make up around 27%. From germline, CDR1 is MNHEY and CDR2 SVGAGI. The CDR3 totals 15 residues. The V end was cut by 8 bases, the J end by 3 bases, with 20 bases between. The TCR originated in a donor aged 50 or older with non-small cell lung cancer. This chain joins TRBV6-5 and TRBJ2-7; possible D gene TRBD1, 6 bases. This material consisted of PBMCs, taken before or after stereotactic body radiation therapy (not recorded which). The CDR3 loop reads CASALQGSKHYEQYF. The CDR3 nucleotides are TGTGCCAGCGCCCTTCAGGGGTCTAAACACTACGAGCAGTACTTC.